A single sample gave rise to the 32 T cell receptor beta chains below, sequenced in a study of cytomegalovirus exposure and HLA in healthy donors. The PCR used 60 Vbeta and 13 Jbeta primers. The data were produced by immunoSEQ multiplex PCR, yet TCRdb's version contains in-frame clones alone and is incomplete. The sample includes about 120,000 clones, 55% to 75% of them seen just once. The sequenced sample was PBMCs. The receptors originated from a woman aged 40 to 50 in good health and CMV-seropositive.

This chain joins TRBV2 and TRBJ2-3, with D hard to call. V was clipped by 6 bases and J by 5 bases, with 12 bases between them. The CDR3 sequence is 13 residues long. The germline gives CDR1 SNHLY, CDR2 FYNNEI. The DNA of the CDR3 is TGTGCCAGCAGCTACGAGACACGAGATACGCAGTATTTT. Amino acids: CASSYETRDTQYF.

CDR3 nucleotide sequence: TGTGCCACCAGCAGTTCTTACGTTAATTTGGCCTCCTATGGCTACACCTTC. Its translation is CATSSSYVNLASYGYTF. V and J are TRBV15 and TRBJ1-2; D call uncertain. The V and J ends lost 3 bases and 4 bases respectively, with 21 bases between them. Germline V gives CDR1 LNHNV, CDR2 YYDKDF (reference sequence). The CDR3 covers 17 residues.

The chain joins TRBV9 to TRBJ2-5, with D tentatively TRBD2 (5 bases). Germline V CDR1 and CDR2: SGDLS, YYNGEE. Between the trimmed V and J ends, which lost 7 bases and 2 bases, there was a span of 6 bases. The CDR3 spans 11 residues. This CDR3 is CASGSQETQYF. The CDR3 region has the DNA TGTGCCAGCGGGAGTCAAGAGACCCAGTACTTC.

The rearrangement links TRBV11-3 to TRBJ2-1; TRBD2 might be the D (5 bases). From germline, CDR1 is SGHNT and CDR2 YENEEA. V was shortened by 6 bases and J by 6 bases, with 15 bases between the two germline ends. The CDR3 extends over 14 amino acids. This CDR3 is CASSSSGEPNEQFF. The DNA of the CDR3 is TGTGCCAGCAGTTCTTCCGGGGAGCCCAATGAGCAGTTCTTC.

Notes on this clone: At one end the junction does not follow the germline gene, possibly because of a read error. The rearrangement joins TRBV7-9 to TRBJ2-1, with D possibly being TRBD1 (5 bases). CDR3 size: 12 residues. Germline CDR1 reads SEHNR; CDR2 reads FQNEAQ (reference sequence). CDR3 in DNA: TGTTCCAGCAGCTTCCAGGGCGATGAGCAGTTCTTC. It yields the protein CSSSFQGDEQFF. Full variable domain (rest looked up from reference TRBV7-9 and TRBJ2-1): DTGVSQNPRHKITKRGQNVTFRCDPISEHNRLYWYRQTLGQGPEFLTYFQNEAQLEKSRLLSDRFSAERPKGSFSTLEIQRTEQGDSAMYLCSSSFQGDEQFFGPGTRLTVL.

The CDR3 protein is CASSVLEGDTQYF. The DNA for the CDR3 is TGTGCCAGCAGCGTACTAGAAGGAGATACGCAGTATTTT. The chain carries TRBV9 and TRBJ2-3; D is unresolved. The CDR3 runs to 13 residues. Germline V lookup: CDR1 SGDLS, CDR2 YYNGEE. With 1 base removed from V and 5 bases from J, the gap between germline ends came to 8 bases.

This clone was seen more than once but under ten times. The chain combines TRBV7-8 with TRBJ2-7; 14 bases align to TRBD2. The CDR3 has 15 residues. In germline, CDR1 is SGHVS, CDR2 FQNEAQ. J was trimmed by 6 bases and V by 5 bases; bases with no gene match: 6. The chain's CDR3 is CASSTGLAGVGEQYF. CDR3 DNA: TGTGCCAGCAGCACGGGACTAGCGGGAGTTGGCGAGCAGTACTTC.

A few counts support this clone. V usage is TRBV7-2 and J usage is TRBJ2-1; tentatively, D is TRBD2 (5 bases). Trimming took off 2 bases at V and 1 base at J, with 9 bases between the two ends. CDR3 size: 15 residues. In germline, CDR1 is SGHTA, CDR2 FQGNSA. CDR3 sequence reads: CASSLYEGSYNEQFF. In DNA, the CDR3 is TGTGCCAGCAGCTTATATGAGGGTTCCTACAATGAGCAGTTCTTC.

This chain connects TRBV1 to TRBJ2-7; no DNA check was done on the table's D call, TRBD2. TRBV1 is a documented pseudogene. The CDR3 totals 16 residues. The CDR3 DNA sequence: TGCACCAGCAGCTCCCGAGCGGGACTAGCGGTACACGAGCAGTACTTC. Translation: CTSSSRAGLAVHEQYF.

This chain uses TRBV27 with TRBJ2-7, with D hard to call. CDR1 and CDR2 (germline): MNHEY, SMNVEV (reference sequence). CDR3 length: 16 amino acids. V was clipped by 2 bases and J by 3 bases, with 17 bases between them. The DNA of the CDR3 is TGTGCCAGCAGTTTAGCCAGCCCGTCCTCGGGCTACGAGCAGTACTTC. This codes for CASSLASPSSGYEQYF.

The chain carries TRBV19 and TRBJ2-7; 7 nucleotides agree with TRBD1. The germline V gene has CDR1 LNHDA and CDR2 SQIVND (reference sequence). CDR3 length equals 14 residues. The ends lost 1 base at V and 3 bases at J; junction bases unmatched: 3. In nucleotides, the CDR3 is TGTGCCAGTAGTATAGGTTGGGACAGCTACGAGCAGTACTTC. Translating gives CASSIGWDSYEQYF.

This clone was recorded a few times. The chain employs TRBV29-1 and TRBJ2-2; no definite D call. The germline CDR1 and CDR2 sequences are SQVTM and ANQGSEA. V was trimmed by 6 bases and J by 3 bases, leaving 8 bases between them. The CDR3 consists of 12 residues. DNA for the CDR3: TGCAGCGTGTTTATTGACACCGGGGAGCTGTTTTTT. Translating gives CSVFIDTGELFF.

This chain connects TRBV30 to TRBJ1-6; no firm D call. V dropped 3 bases and J dropped 9 bases, with 15 bases sitting between them. The CDR3 totals 14 residues. Germline assignment: CDR1 GTSNPN and CDR2 SVGIG (reference sequence). The CDR3 loop reads CAWSQTRYGSPLHF. The CDR3 region has the DNA TGTGCCTGGAGCCAAACGAGATACGGTTCACCCCTCCACTTT.

The genes are TRBV5-3 and TRBJ2-3; 7 bases align to TRBD2. TRBV5-3 is identified as an open reading frame with a role that is uncertain. The CDR3 contains 17 residues. V was pared by 0 bases and J by 5 bases, with 12 bases of the junction left unmatched. The CDR3 sequence: CARSLACAGARGDTQYF. The CDR3 DNA sequence: TGTGCCAGAAGCTTGGCCTGTGCGGGAGCGCGCGGAGATACGCAGTATTTT.

The chain couples TRBV7-2 to TRBJ2-7; D not resolved. V dropped 0 bases and J dropped 6 bases, with 15 bases sitting between them. Germline CDR1 is SGHTA and CDR2 is FQGNSA. This CDR3 comprises 15 residues. Written as DNA, the CDR3 is TGTGCCAGCAGCTTAGCGCTGAACAGTCTGTCCGAGCAGTACTTC. Translating gives CASSLALNSLSEQYF.

The J gene is TRBJ1-1, the V gene TRBV10-3, with 9 positions matching TRBD1. The trim removed 2 bases at V and 1 base at J, leaving 5 bases unmatched. Germline V lookup: CDR1 ENHRY, CDR2 SYGVKD. This CDR3 region has 16 residues. This chain's CDR3 is CAISEGRQGENTEAFF. The CDR3 DNA follows: TGTGCCATCAGTGAGGGAAGACAGGGGGAGAACACTGAAGCTTTCTTT.

The chain joins TRBV4-3 to TRBJ2-5; 7 bases map to TRBD2. The V gene end was trimmed by 3 bases and the J gene end by 1 base; junction bases not matched to a gene: 11. Germline V gene lookup returns CDR1 LGHNA and CDR2 YSLEER. The CDR3 loop spans 17 amino acids. CDR3 sequence: CASSHLKRDSSQETQYF. DNA of the CDR3: TGCGCCAGCAGCCACCTCAAGCGGGATTCGAGCCAAGAGACCCAGTACTTC.

The genes are TRBV7-3 and TRBJ2-3; 7 bases agree with TRBD1. The trim removed 3 bases at V and 1 base at J, leaving 4 bases unmatched. Per the germline V gene, CDR1 is SGHTA and CDR2 is FQGTGA. This CDR3 has 15 residues. The CDR3 DNA reads as TGTGCCAGCAGCTTGGGGACAGCGGGCACAGATACGCAGTATTTT. This encodes CASSLGTAGTDTQYF.

The rearrangement joins TRBV6-5 to TRBJ1-5; TRBD1 might be the D (5 bases). The CDR3 loop spans 14 amino acids. The germline V gene has CDR1 MNHEY and CDR2 SVGAGI. With 2 bases removed from V and 4 bases from J, the gap between germline ends came to 9 bases. The CDR3 DNA follows: TGTGCCAGCAGTTACCTCGACAGAAATCAGCCCCAGCATTTT. Its translation: CASSYLDRNQPQHF.

V gene TRBV2 combines with J gene TRBJ1-1, with TRBD1 as a possible D gene (6 bases). The CDR3 length is 11 residues. Deletions cut 7 bases from V and 6 bases from J, with 9 bases between. The germline gives CDR1 SNHLY, CDR2 FYNNEI. The CDR3 reads CASTRTAEAFF. CDR3 DNA: TGTGCCAGCACTCGGACAGCTGAAGCTTTCTTT.

The rearrangement uses TRBV9 and TRBJ2-1; TRBD2 agrees at 9 bases. The CDR3 length is 19 residues. Trimming took 0 bases from V and 4 from J; bases not matched to a gene: 14. From germline, CDR1 is SGDLS and CDR2 YYNGEE. The CDR3 here is CASSVAPKTSGWIYNEQFF. DNA of the CDR3: TGTGCCAGCAGCGTAGCTCCCAAGACTAGCGGTTGGATATACAATGAGCAGTTCTTC.

This clone appeared once. This chain links TRBV5-6 with TRBJ2-1, with 9 bases aligning to TRBD2. The CDR3 totals 15 residues. V lost 4 bases to trimming and J lost 6 bases; unmatched junction nucleotides: 8. Germline CDR1 reads SGHDT; CDR2 reads YYEEEE. CDR3 DNA sequence: TGTGCCAGCAGCCTCCCTAGCGGGATAGGCAATGAGCAGTTCTTC. It specifies CASSLPSGIGNEQFF.

The chain is built from TRBV2 and TRBJ1-1; D uncertain. The V and J ends lost 2 bases and 5 bases respectively, with 15 bases between them. The CDR3 spans 15 residues. Germline loops: CDR1 SNHLY, CDR2 FYNNEI. The CDR3 sequence: CASSERAGGHTEAFF. The CDR3 DNA is TGTGCCAGCAGTGAAAGGGCGGGAGGGCATACTGAAGCTTTCTTT.

The V call is TRBV9, the J call TRBJ2-1, with D perhaps matching TRBD2 (6 bases). The CDR3 has 17 amino acids. The V and J ends lost 4 bases and 3 bases respectively, with 20 bases between them. CDR1 SGDLS and CDR2 YYNGEE come from the germline V gene. CDR3 amino acids: CASSSSGTDFLYNEQFF. DNA of the CDR3: TGTGCCAGCAGCTCCTCCGGGACTGACTTTCTCTACAATGAGCAGTTCTTC.

CDR3: CASRASSGQTYEQYF. As DNA, the CDR3 is TGTGCCAGCAGGGCTTCTTCGGGACAGACCTACGAGCAGTACTTC. This chain joins TRBV28 and TRBJ2-7; 7 nucleotides match TRBD1. V gave up 6 bases and J gave up 2 bases; unmatched junction bases: 10. In germline, CDR1 is MDHEN, CDR2 SYDVKM. The CDR3 spans 15 residues.

The V call is TRBV4-1, the J call TRBJ2-4; 10 bases are shared with TRBD1. Germline V gene lookup returns CDR1 MGHRA and CDR2 YSYEKL. V shed 1 base, J shed 1 base, and the junction held 7 bases outside the gene matches. The CDR3 totals 18 residues. In DNA, the CDR3 is TGCGCCAGCAGCCAAGGCCGACAGGGGGCTTTTGCCAAAAACATTCAGTACTTC. Translating it yields CASSQGRQGAFAKNIQYF.

The CDR3 sequence is CASSARGLTRIGTDTQYF. The DNA for the CDR3 is TGTGCCAGCAGCGCTAGGGGCCTCACAAGGATCGGTACAGATACGCAGTATTTT. The chain has TRBV2 and TRBJ2-3; D may be TRBD1 (5 bases). Germline values: CDR1 SNHLY, CDR2 FYNNEI. V gave up 6 bases and J gave up 3 bases, with 25 bases separating them. CDR3 length: 18 residues.

This chain connects TRBV30 to TRBJ1-1, with TRBD1 as a possible D gene (5 bases). The CDR3 loop spans 15 amino acids. The V and J ends lost 4 bases and 0 bases respectively, with 15 bases between them. Looked up from germline, CDR1 is GTSNPN and CDR2 is SVGIG (reference sequence). The DNA of the CDR3 is TGTGCCTGGACTTATCTGACAGAACTGAACACTGAAGCTTTCTTT. Translating gives CAWTYLTELNTEAFF.

V gene TRBV7-8 combines with J gene TRBJ1-2, with a possible D match to TRBD1 (6 bases). Germline V gene data show CDR1 as SGHVS and CDR2 as FQNEAQ. The CDR3 loop spans 13 amino acids. Trimming stripped 6 bases from V and 9 bases from J, with 17 bases between. In nucleotides, the CDR3 is TGTGCCAGCAGGACAACGGGGGGGCCAAGCTACACCTTC. It encodes CASRTTGGPSYTF.

This chain connects TRBV6-6 to TRBJ2-4; D remains ambiguous. The germline gives CDR1 MNHNY, CDR2 SVGAGI (reference sequence). The CDR3 runs to 15 residues. Trimming cost V 0 bases and J 0 bases, with 6 bases left between them. CDR3 in amino acids: CASSYSLLAKNIQYF. The DNA of the CDR3 is TGTGCCAGCAGTTACTCTCTACTAGCCAAAAACATTCAGTACTTC.

The chain recombines TRBV5-1 with TRBJ2-3, with 7 positions matching TRBD2. Germline values: CDR1 SGHRS, CDR2 YFSETQ. Germline trimming cut 5 bases from V and 2 bases from J; bases unmatched to any gene: 5. The CDR3 contains 14 residues. The CDR3 protein is CASSQRDSTDTQYF. CDR3 DNA: TGCGCCAGCAGTCAGCGGGACTCCACAGATACGCAGTATTTT. Filled out from reference TRBV5-1 and TRBJ2-3, the complete variable domain reads KAGVTQTPRYLIKTRGQQVTLSCSPISGHRSVSWYQQTPGQGLQFLFEYFSETQRNKGNFPGRFSGRQFSNSRSEMNVSTLELGDSALYLCASSQRDSTDTQYFGPGTRLTVL.

The V call is TRBV5-1, the J call TRBJ1-5, with D possibly being TRBD1 (6 bases). Deletions cut 0 bases from V and 5 bases from J, with 15 bases between. This CDR3 has 16 amino acids. Germline V lookup: CDR1 SGHRS, CDR2 YFSETQ. The DNA of the CDR3 is TGCGCCAGCAGCTTGGTGGTAGGGGGAGTTGATCAGCCCCAGCATTTT. Translation: CASSLVVGGVDQPQHF.